The 18 T cell receptor beta chains in this list originate from one sample, sequenced in a study of T-cell reconstitution after alpha-beta-depleted transplantation in children (dated by TCRdb to the mid-2010s). The label giving this sample's treatment or condition can be read as: allogeneic hematopoietic cell transplantation with graft depleted of TCRalphabeta T cells and CD19 B cells. Library preparation was by PCR. The sequencer was an Illumina HiSeq 2500. TCR libraries were prepared with molecular barcoding, using unique molecular identifiers to normalize TCRbeta repertoire quantification. The public reads were quality trimmed at Q25 with fastp and then assembled into clones with MiXCR by TCRdb, keeping productive beta chains. Every entry covers one CDR3 protein and lists the most common genes and DNA from its rows. The sample data list 900,000 or so distinct CDR3 sequences, and around 15% of these were observed just once. The ten largest clones add up to roughly 5% of the sample.

Sequences were derived from PBMCs, mostly from graft donor cells, sampled 360 days after TCRalphabeta/CD19-depleted stem cell transplant. These receptors all stem from a male patient younger than 18 who had a stem cell transplant for acute lymphoblastic leukemia, so the T cells may come from the graft donor.

This clonotype was counted between two and nine times. V usage is TRBV20-1 and J usage is TRBJ2-2; 8 positions match TRBD1. The V gene's germline CDR1 is DFQATT and CDR2 SNEGSKA (reference sequence). J was trimmed by 5 bases and V by 1 base; bases with no gene match: 6. The CDR3 has 15 amino acids. CDR3 nucleotides: TGCAGTGCTAGAGCCCGGACAGGGACGACCGGGGAGCTGTTTTTT. Translating gives CSARARTGTTGELFF.

This chain uses TRBV12-3 or TRBV12-4 with TRBJ1-5; D unclear. The ends were cut back, 3 bases at V and 2 bases at J, with 11 bases in the middle. CDR3 length equals 15 residues. CDR3 amino acids: CASSFVSWGNQPQHF. In DNA form, the CDR3 reads TGTGCCAGCAGTTTCGTGTCTTGGGGCAATCAGCCCCAGCATTTT.

This clonotype was found many times. The chain employs TRBV7-2 and TRBJ2-6, with D tentatively TRBD2 (5 bases). The V end was cut by 5 bases, the J end by 0 bases, with 17 bases between. There are 18 residues in the CDR3. Germline V gene lookup returns CDR1 SGHTA and CDR2 FQGNSA. The CDR3 bases are TGTGCCAGCAGCATTAGCGTTCTCCCCCGCTCTGGGGCCAACGTCCTGACTTTC. It specifies CASSISVLPRSGANVLTF.

The chain joins TRBV4-1 to TRBJ1-2, with 9 bases aligning to TRBD1. Germline CDR1 reads MGHRA; CDR2 reads YSYEKL. The CDR3 loop spans 13 amino acids. Losses at the gene ends were 5 bases for V and 6 bases for J; bases not matched to a gene: 4. In nucleotides, the CDR3 is TGCGCCAGCAGCACCGGGACAGGGAATGGCTACACCTTC. Protein sequence: CASSTGTGNGYTF.

V and J are TRBV29-1 and TRBJ1-2; D call uncertain. The germline V gene has CDR1 SQVTM and CDR2 ANQGSEA. The CDR3 spans 14 residues. V was shortened by 0 bases and J by 2 bases, with 10 bases between the two germline ends. CDR3 in DNA: TGCAGCGTTGAAGATCGTTTCCGCAACTATGGCTACACCTTC. Translated: CSVEDRFRNYGYTF.

This clonotype was detected a few times. V usage is TRBV29-1 and J usage is TRBJ2-7, with 9 bases that match TRBD1. Per germline, CDR1 SQVTM and CDR2 ANQGSEA. J gave up 1 base and V 6 bases, and 4 bases lay outside the gene matches. The CDR3 consists of 13 residues. DNA of the CDR3: TGCAGCGTGGGGGGACAGGGATCCTACGAGCAGTACTTC. This translates into CSVGGQGSYEQYF.

This clonotype was detected ten times or more. This chain joins TRBV12-3 or TRBV12-4 and TRBJ2-5; 12 bases line up with TRBD2. The length of the CDR3 is 17 residues. V was clipped by 3 bases and J by 4 bases; unmatched bases: 9. DNA for the CDR3: TGTGCCAGCAGTTTCGCTAGCGGGAGGGCGAGCGGAGAGACCCAGTACTTC. Translated: CASSFASGRASGETQYF.

This clonotype was detected a few times. V gene TRBV4-2 combines with J gene TRBJ2-2, with 11 bases aligning to TRBD2. Germline assignment: CDR1 LGHNA and CDR2 YNFKEQ. Losses at the gene ends were 4 bases for V and 4 bases for J; bases not matched to a gene: 14. The CDR3 extends over 19 amino acids. This chain's CDR3 is CASSRDSLRGLAVTGELFF. CDR3 nucleotide sequence: TGTGCCAGCAGCCGCGACTCTTTAAGGGGACTAGCGGTCACCGGGGAGCTGTTTTTT.

This clonotype appeared a few times. V and J are TRBV25-1 and TRBJ2-1, with 7 bases lining up with TRBD1. Germline CDR1 is MGHDK and CDR2 is SYGVNS. The V segment lost 2 bases and the J segment 2 bases; nucleotides outside the gene matches: 0. The CDR3 length is 14 residues. The CDR3 loop reads CASSEGTAYNEQFF. Written as DNA, the CDR3 is TGTGCCAGCAGTGAAGGGACAGCCTACAATGAGCAGTTCTTC.

This rearrangement joins TRBV4-1 to TRBJ2-2; D remains unclear. Trimming pared 2 bases from V and 5 bases from J, leaving 3 bases between. Germline-derived CDR1 and CDR2 are MGHRA and YSYEKL. The CDR3 extends over 12 amino acids. For the CDR3, the DNA is TGCGCCAGCAGCCAAAAAACCGGGGAGCTGTTTTTT. Amino acid sequence: CASSQKTGELFF.

V and J are TRBV20-1 and TRBJ1-2; 8 bases agree with TRBD1. The CDR3 spans 14 residues. CDR1 and CDR2 from the germline V gene are DFQATT and SNEGSKA (reference sequence). The V and J ends lost 3 bases and 4 bases, in that order; junction bases with no gene match: 7. The CDR3: CSARDPGQVYGYTF. The CDR3 DNA sequence: TGCAGTGCTAGGGATCCGGGACAGGTCTATGGCTACACCTTC.

The rearrangement joins TRBV20-1 to TRBJ1-6, with 8 nucleotides matching TRBD1. Germline values: CDR1 DFQATT, CDR2 SNEGSKA (reference sequence). Trimming took 6 bases from V and 7 from J; bases not matched to a gene: 8. This CDR3 comprises 14 residues. The CDR3 nucleotides read TGCAGTGCCTCGGACAGGGCGAAGAATTCACCCCTCCACTTT. Protein: CSASDRAKNSPLHF.

The V and J genes are TRBV27 and TRBJ2-5, with TRBD1 as a possible D gene (5 bases). The CDR3 sequence is 14 residues long. Trimming shortened V by 5 bases and J by 0 bases, and 10 bases separated the two germline ends. Germline V gene data show CDR1 as MNHEY and CDR2 as SMNVEV (reference sequence). In nucleotides, the CDR3 is TGTGCCAGCAGTCGCCGACAGTACCAAGAGACCCAGTACTTC. Translation gives CASSRRQYQETQYF.

This chain uses TRBV18 with TRBJ2-2; a possible D gene is TRBD1 (5 bases). Trimming shortened V by 3 bases and J by 0 bases, and 11 bases separated the two germline ends. Germline loops: CDR1 KGHSH, CDR2 LQKENI. CDR3 length: 16 amino acids. The CDR3 DNA follows: TGTGCCAGCTCACCGAGACAGACATCGAACACCGGGGAGCTGTTTTTT. Translation: CASSPRQTSNTGELFF. Complete variable domain (other parts from reference TRBV18 and TRBJ2-2): NAGVMQNPRHLVRRRGQEARLRCSPMKGHSHVYWYRQLPEEGLKFMVYLQKENIIDESGMPKERFSAEFPKEGPSILRIQQVVRGDSAAYFCASSPRQTSNTGELFFGEGSRLTVL.

The chain has TRBV21-1 and TRBJ2-1; the table calls TRBD2, which could not be checked here. TRBV21-1 is tagged as a pseudogene. The CDR3 has 18 residues. The CDR3 coding sequence is TGTGCCAGCAGCATACGAGTGAGCGGGAGGGACTCCTACAATGAGCAGTTCTTC. It codes for CASSIRVSGRDSYNEQFF.

Comments on this clonotype: This likely comes from a read error, as the CDR3 has no conserved phenylalanine or tryptophan at its end. This chain joins TRBV27 and TRBJ2-5, with 10 bases fitting TRBD2. Germline V CDR1 and CDR2: MNHEY, SMNVEV (reference sequence). V was pared by 4 bases and J by 5 bases, with 13 bases of the junction left unmatched. The CDR3 runs to 17 residues. The CDR3 protein is CASSSRVLAGEGETQYY. CDR3 DNA sequence: TGTGCCAGCAGTTCCCGAGTTCTAGCGGGAGAGGGGGAGACCCAGTACTAC.

V is TRBV7-2 and J is TRBJ2-3; D is perhaps TRBD2 (6 bases). Deletions cut 7 bases from V and 11 bases from J, with 16 bases between. From germline, CDR1 is SGHTA and CDR2 FQGNSA. This CDR3 spans 12 amino acids. The chain's CDR3 is CASTDRAGGQYF. The CDR3 DNA is TGTGCCAGCACCGACCGTGCCGGGGGGCAGTATTTT.

This sequence joins TRBV12-5 and TRBJ2-5, with TRBD1 matching 8 bases. Germline lookup yields CDR1 LGHNT and CDR2 FRNRAP. The CDR3 is made up of 15 amino acids. With V trimmed by 6 bases and J by 1 base, 7 bases remained unmatched. As DNA, the CDR3 is TGTGCTAGTGGGCCTGGACAGGGTCCCCAAGAGACCCAGTACTTC. Amino acids: CASGPGQGPQETQYF.